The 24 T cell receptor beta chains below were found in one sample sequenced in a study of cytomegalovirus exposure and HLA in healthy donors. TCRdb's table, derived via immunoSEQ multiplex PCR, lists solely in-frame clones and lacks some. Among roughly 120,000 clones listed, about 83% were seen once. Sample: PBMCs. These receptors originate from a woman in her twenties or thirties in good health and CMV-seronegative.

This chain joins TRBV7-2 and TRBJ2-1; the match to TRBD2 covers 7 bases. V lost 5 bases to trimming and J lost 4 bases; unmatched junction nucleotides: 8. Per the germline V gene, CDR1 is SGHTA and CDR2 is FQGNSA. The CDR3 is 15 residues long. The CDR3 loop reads CASSPSRGVYNEQFF. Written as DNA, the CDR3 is TGTGCCAGCAGCCCGTCACGGGGGGTTTACAATGAGCAGTTCTTC.

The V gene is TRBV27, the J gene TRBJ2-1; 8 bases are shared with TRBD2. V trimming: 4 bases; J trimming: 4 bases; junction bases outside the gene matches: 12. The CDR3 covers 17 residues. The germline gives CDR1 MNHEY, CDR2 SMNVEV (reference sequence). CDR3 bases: TGTGCCAGCAGTTACGGGGGGGGTGGCGGCTATTACAATGAGCAGTTCTTC. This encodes CASSYGGGGGYYNEQFF.

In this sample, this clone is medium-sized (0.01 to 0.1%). Here the CDR3 reads CASSLRTGSPGTIISPLHF. Here the CDR3 DNA reads TGTGCCAGCAGCCTCCGGACAGGTAGCCCAGGCACAATAATTTCACCCCTCCACTTT. V is TRBV14 and J is TRBJ1-6; 7 positions match TRBD1. V lost 4 bases, J lost 9 bases, and 21 bases stayed unmatched. The length of the CDR3 is 19 residues. Germline values: CDR1 SGHDN, CDR2 FVKESK.

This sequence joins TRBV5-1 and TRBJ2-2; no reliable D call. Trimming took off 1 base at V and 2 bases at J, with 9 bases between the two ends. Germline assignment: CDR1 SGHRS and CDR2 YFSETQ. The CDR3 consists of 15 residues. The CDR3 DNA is TGCGCCAGCAGCTTGCAGGCCAGCAACACCGGGGAGCTGTTTTTT. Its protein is CASSLQASNTGELFF.

CDR3 nucleotide sequence: TGTGCCAGCAGCTTAGATGGGACAGGGGTCGAGCAGTACTTC. The encoded protein is CASSLDGTGVEQYF. The V and J genes are TRBV7-2 and TRBJ2-7, with TRBD1 matching over 10 bases. V gave up 1 base and J gave up 6 bases; unmatched junction bases: 3. CDR1 is SGHTA and CDR2 is FQGNSA in the germline V gene. The CDR3 spans 14 residues.

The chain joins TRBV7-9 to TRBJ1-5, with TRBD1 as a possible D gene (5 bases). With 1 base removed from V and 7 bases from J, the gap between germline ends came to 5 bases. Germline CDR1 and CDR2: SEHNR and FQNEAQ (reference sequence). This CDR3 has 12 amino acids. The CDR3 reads CASSLGGQPQHF. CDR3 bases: TGTGCCAGCAGCTTAGGGGGCCAGCCCCAGCATTTT.

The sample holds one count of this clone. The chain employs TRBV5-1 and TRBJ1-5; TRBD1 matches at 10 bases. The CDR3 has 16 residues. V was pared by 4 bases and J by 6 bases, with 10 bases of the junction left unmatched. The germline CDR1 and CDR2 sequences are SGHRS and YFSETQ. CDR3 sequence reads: CASSQTRQGAIQPQHF. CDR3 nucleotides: TGCGCCAGCAGCCAAACGCGACAGGGGGCGATTCAGCCCCAGCATTTT.

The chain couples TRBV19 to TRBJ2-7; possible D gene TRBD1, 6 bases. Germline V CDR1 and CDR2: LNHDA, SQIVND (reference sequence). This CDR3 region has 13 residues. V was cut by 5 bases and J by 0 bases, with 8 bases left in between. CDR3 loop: CASSRDISYEQYF. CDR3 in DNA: TGTGCCAGTAGTCGGGACATCTCCTACGAGCAGTACTTC.

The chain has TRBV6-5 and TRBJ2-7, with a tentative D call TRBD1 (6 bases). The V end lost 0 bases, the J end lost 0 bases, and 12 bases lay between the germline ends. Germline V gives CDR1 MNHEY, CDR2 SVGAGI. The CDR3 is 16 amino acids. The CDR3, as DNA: TGTGCCAGCAGTTACTCGGTAGGGACAAGCTCCTACGAGCAGTACTTC. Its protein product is CASSYSVGTSSYEQYF.

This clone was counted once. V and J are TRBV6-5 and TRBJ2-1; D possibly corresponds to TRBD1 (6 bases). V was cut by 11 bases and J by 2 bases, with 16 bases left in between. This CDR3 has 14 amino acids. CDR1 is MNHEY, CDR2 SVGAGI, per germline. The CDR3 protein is CASQGGSTYNEQFF. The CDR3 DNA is TGTGCCTCTCAAGGGGGAAGTACCTACAATGAGCAGTTCTTC.

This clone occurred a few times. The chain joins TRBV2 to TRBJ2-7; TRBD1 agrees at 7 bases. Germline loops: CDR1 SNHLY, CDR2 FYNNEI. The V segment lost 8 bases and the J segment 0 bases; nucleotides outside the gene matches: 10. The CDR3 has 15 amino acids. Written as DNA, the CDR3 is TGTGCCAGCCGCGAGGACAGGCCGAGCTCCTACGAGCAGTACTTC. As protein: CASREDRPSSYEQYF.

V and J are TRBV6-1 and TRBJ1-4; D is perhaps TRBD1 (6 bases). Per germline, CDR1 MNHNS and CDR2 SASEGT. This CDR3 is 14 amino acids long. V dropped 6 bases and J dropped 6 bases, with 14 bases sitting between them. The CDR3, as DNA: TGTGCCAGCAGCACAGGGAGAGGCGATGAAAAACTGTTTTTT. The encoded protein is CASSTGRGDEKLFF.

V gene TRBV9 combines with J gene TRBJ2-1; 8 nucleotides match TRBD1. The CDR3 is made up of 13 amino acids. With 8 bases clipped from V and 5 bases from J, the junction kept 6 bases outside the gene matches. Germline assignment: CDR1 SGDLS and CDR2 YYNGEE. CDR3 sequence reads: CASQGATDNEQFF. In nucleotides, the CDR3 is TGTGCCAGTCAGGGGGCCACGGACAATGAGCAGTTCTTC. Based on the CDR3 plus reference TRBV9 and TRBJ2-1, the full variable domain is DSGVTQTPKHLITATGQRVTLRCSPRSGDLSVYWYQQSLDQGLQFLIQYYNGEERAKGNILERFSAQQFPDLHSELNLSSLELGDSALYFCASQGATDNEQFFGPGTRLTVL.

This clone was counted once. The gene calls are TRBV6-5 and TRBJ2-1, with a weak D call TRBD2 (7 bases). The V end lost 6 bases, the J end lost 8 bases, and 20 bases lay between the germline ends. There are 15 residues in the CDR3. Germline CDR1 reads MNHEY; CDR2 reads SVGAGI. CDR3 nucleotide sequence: TGTGCCAGCAGCCTGTACTCGGGGGGCGGCGATGAGCAGTTCTTC. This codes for CASSLYSGGGDEQFF.

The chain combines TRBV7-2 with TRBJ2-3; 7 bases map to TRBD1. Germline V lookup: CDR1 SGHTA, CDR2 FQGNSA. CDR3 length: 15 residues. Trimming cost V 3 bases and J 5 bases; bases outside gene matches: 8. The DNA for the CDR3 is TGTGCCAGCAGCTTGACAGGGTACAAGGGAGATACGCAGTATTTT. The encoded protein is CASSLTGYKGDTQYF.

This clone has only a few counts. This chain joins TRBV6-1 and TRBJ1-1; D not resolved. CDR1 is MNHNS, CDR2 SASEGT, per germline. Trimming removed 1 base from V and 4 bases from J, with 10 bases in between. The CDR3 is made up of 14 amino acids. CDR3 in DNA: TGTGCCAGCAGTGAAGGCTACCCTCCCACTGAAGCTTTCTTT. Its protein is CASSEGYPPTEAFF.

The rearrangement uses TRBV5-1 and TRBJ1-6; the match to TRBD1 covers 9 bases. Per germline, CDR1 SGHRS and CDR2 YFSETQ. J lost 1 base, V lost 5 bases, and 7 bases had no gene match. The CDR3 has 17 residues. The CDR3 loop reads CASRDRQGVSYNSPLHF. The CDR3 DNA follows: TGCGCCAGCAGGGATCGACAGGGGGTTTCCTATAATTCACCCCTCCACTTT.

The CDR3 here is CASSVSASYGYTF. The CDR3 DNA reads as TGTGCCAGCAGTGTGTCTGCGTCCTATGGCTACACCTTC. The chain recombines TRBV6-1 with TRBJ1-2; no reliable D call. Germline lookup yields CDR1 MNHNS and CDR2 SASEGT. The CDR3 spans 13 residues. V was clipped by 4 bases and J by 4 bases, with 10 bases between them.

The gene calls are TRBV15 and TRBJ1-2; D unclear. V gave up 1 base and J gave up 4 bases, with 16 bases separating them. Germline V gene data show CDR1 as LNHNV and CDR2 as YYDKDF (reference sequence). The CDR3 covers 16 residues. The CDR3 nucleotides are TGTGCCACCAGCAGAGGGGAGGTCATTAGGAGCTATGGCTACACCTTC. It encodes CATSRGEVIRSYGYTF.

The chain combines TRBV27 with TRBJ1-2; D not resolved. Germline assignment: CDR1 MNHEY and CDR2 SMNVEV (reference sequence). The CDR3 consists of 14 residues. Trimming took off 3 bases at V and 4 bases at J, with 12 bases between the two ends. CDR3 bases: TGTGCCAGCAGTTTTGTTCCCGTCAGCTATGGCTACACCTTC. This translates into CASSFVPVSYGYTF.

CDR3 nucleotide sequence: TGTGCCAGCAGCCTTCAAGCGGGGGGGCCACAGGAGCTGTTTTTT. Translated, it gives CASSLQAGGPQELFF. The chain recombines TRBV6-4 with TRBJ2-2; TRBD2 matches at 10 bases. The V gene end was trimmed by 6 bases and the J gene end by 10 bases; junction bases not matched to a gene: 11. Germline CDR1 is MRHNA and CDR2 is SNTAGT. The CDR3 sequence is 15 residues long.

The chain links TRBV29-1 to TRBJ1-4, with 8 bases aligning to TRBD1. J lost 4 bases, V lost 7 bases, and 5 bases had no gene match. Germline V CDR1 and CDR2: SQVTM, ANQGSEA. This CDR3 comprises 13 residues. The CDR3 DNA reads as TGCAGCGCAGAGGACAGGGTTAATGAAAAACTGTTTTTT. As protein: CSAEDRVNEKLFF.

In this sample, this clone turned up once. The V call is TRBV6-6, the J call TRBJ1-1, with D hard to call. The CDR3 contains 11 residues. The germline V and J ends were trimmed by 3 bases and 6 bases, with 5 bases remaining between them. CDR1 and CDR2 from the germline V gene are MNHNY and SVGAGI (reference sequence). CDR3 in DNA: TGTGCCAGCAGTTATCCCGCTGAAGCTTTCTTT. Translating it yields CASSYPAEAFF.

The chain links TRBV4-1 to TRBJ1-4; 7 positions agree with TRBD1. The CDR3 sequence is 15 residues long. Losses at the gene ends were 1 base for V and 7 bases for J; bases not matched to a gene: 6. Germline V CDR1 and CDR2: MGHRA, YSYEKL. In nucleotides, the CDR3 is TGCGCCAGCAGCCAAGGGGACAGTCAAGCTGAAAAACTGTTTTTT. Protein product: CASSQGDSQAEKLFF.